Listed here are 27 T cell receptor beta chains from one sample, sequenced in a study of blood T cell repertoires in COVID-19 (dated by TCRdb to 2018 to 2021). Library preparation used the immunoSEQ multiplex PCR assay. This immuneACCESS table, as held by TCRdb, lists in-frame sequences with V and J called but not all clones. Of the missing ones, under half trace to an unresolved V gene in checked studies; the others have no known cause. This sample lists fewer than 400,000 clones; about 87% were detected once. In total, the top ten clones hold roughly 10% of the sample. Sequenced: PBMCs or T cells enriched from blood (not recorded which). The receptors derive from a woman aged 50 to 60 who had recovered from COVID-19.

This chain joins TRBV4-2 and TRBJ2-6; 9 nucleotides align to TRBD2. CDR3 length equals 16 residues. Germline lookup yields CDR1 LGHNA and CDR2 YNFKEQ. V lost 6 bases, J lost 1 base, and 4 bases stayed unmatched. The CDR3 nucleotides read TGTGCCAGCAGTTTGACTAGCGGATCTGGGGCCAACGTCCTGACTTTC. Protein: CASSLTSGSGANVLTF.

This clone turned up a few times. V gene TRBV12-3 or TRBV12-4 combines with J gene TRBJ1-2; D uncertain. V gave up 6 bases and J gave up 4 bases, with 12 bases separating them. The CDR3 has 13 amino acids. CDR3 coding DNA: TGTGCCAGCAGCCCAGAGAGGCGCTATGGCTACACCTTC. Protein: CASSPERRYGYTF.

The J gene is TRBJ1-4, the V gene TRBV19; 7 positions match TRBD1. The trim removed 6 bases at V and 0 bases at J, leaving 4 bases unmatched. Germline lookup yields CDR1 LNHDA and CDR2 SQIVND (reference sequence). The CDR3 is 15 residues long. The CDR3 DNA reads TGTGCCAGTAGCTGGGACAGCTCAACTAATGAAAAACTGTTTTTT. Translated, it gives CASSWDSSTNEKLFF. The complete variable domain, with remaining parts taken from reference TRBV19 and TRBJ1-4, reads DGGITQSPKYLFRKEGQNVTLSCEQNLNHDAMYWYRQDPGQGLRLIYYSQIVNDFQKGDIAEGYSVSREKKESFPLTVTSAQKNPTAFYLCASSWDSSTNEKLFFGSGTQLSVL.

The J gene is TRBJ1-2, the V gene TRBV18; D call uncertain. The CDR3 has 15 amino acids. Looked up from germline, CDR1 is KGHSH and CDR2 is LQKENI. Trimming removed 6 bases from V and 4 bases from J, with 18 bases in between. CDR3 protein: CASSRGEEGGYGYTF. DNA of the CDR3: TGTGCCAGCTCCCGGGGAGAGGAGGGCGGCTATGGCTACACCTTC. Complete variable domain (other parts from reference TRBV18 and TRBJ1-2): NAGVMQNPRHLVRRRGQEARLRCSPMKGHSHVYWYRQLPEEGLKFMVYLQKENIIDESGMPKERFSAEFPKEGPSILRIQQVVRGDSAAYFCASSRGEEGGYGYTFGSGTRLTVV.

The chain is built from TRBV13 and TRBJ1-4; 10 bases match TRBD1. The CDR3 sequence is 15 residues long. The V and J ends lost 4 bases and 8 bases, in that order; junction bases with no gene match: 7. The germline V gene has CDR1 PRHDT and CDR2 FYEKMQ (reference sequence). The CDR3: CASSYPGQGREKLFF. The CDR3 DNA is TGTGCCAGCAGCTACCCGGGACAGGGGAGGGAAAAACTGTTTTTT.

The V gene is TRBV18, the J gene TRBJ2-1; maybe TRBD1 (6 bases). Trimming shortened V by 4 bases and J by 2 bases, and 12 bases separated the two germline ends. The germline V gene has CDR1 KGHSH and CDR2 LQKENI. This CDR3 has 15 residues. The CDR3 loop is CASSRETGTYNEQFF. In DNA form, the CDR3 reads TGTGCCAGCTCACGAGAGACAGGAACCTACAATGAGCAGTTCTTC.

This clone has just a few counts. Here the CDR3 reads CASSPNRDGYTF. The CDR3 DNA follows: TGTGCCAGCTCACCGAACAGGGATGGCTACACCTTC. The gene calls are TRBV18 and TRBJ1-2; the D gene is possibly TRBD1 (6 bases). Germline V gene data show CDR1 as KGHSH and CDR2 as LQKENI. The V gene lost 3 bases and the J gene lost 6 bases, with 8 bases spanning the gap. The CDR3 has 12 amino acids.

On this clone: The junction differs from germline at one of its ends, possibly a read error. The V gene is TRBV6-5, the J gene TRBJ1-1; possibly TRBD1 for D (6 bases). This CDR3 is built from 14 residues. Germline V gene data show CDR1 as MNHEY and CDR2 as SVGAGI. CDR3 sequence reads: CAGRLQTGSVEAFF. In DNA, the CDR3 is TGTGCCGGCAGACTTCAAACAGGGAGTGTTGAAGCTTTCTTT.

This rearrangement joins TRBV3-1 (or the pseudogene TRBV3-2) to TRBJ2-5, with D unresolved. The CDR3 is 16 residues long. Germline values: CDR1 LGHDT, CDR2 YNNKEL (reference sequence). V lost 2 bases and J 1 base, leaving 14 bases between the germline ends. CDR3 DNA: TGTGCCAGCAGCCAATTTGGGTCAGACACCCAAGAGACCCAGTACTTC. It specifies CASSQFGSDTQETQYF.

CDR3 nucleotide sequence: TGTGCCAGCAGAGATTCGACTGACCCAGCCTACGAGCAGTACTTC. Its translation: CASRDSTDPAYEQYF. The chain has TRBV6-5 and TRBJ2-7; D remains ambiguous. The CDR3 loop spans 15 amino acids. The V end lost 6 bases, the J end lost 2 bases, and 17 bases lay between the germline ends. Per the germline V gene, CDR1 is MNHEY and CDR2 is SVGAGI.

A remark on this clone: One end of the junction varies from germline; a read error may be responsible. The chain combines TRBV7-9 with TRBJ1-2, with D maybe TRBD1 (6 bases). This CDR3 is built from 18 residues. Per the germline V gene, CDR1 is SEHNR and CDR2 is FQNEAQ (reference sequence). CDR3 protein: CASGDYGTPSSLNYDYTF. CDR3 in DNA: TGTGCCAGCGGCGACTATGGGACACCCTCCTCCTTAAACTATGACTACACCTTC.

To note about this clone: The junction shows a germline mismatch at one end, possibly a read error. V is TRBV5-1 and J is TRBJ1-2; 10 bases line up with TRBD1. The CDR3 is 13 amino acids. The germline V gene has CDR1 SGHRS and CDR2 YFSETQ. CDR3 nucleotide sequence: TGCGCCAGCAGCGGAGAAAATACCGGGACAGGGGCCTTC. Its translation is CASSGENTGTGAF.

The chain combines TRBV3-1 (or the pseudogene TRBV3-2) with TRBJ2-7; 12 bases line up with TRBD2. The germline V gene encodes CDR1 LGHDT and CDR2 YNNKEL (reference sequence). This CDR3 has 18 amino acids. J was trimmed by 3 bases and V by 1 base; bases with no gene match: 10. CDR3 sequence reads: CASSQVPRLAGVFYEQYF. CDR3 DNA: TGTGCCAGCAGCCAAGTGCCTCGACTAGCGGGGGTATTCTACGAGCAGTACTTC.

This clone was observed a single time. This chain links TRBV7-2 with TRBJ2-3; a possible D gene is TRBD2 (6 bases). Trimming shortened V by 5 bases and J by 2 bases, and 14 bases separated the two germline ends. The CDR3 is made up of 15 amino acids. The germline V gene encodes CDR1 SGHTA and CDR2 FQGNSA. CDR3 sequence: CASSLSVLATDTQYF. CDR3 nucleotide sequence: TGTGCCAGCAGCCTCTCGGTACTAGCCACAGATACGCAGTATTTT.

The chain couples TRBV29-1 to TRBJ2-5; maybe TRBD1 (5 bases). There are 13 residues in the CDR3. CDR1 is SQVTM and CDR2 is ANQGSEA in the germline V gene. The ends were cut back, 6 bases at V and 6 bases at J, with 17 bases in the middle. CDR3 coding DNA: TGCAGCGTCGCCCCCGCCAGGGCAAAGACCCAGTACTTC. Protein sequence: CSVAPARAKTQYF.

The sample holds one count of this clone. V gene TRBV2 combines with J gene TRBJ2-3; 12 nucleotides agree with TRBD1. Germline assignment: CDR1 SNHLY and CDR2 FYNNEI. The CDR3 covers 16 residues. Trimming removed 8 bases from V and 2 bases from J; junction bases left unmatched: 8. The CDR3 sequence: CASGMGQGALTDTQYF. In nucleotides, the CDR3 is TGTGCCAGCGGGATGGGACAGGGGGCTCTCACAGATACGCAGTATTTT.

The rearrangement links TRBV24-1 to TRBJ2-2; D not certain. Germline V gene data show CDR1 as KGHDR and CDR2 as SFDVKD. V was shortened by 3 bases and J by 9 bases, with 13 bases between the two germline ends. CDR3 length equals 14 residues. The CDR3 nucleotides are TGTGCCACCAGTGATCCGTCCAGGCAATGGGAGCTGTTTTTT. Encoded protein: CATSDPSRQWELFF.

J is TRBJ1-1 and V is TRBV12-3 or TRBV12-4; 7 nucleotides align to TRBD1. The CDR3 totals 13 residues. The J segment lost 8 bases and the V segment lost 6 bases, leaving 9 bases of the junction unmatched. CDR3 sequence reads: CASSLQDRWEAFF. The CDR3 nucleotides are TGTGCCAGCAGCTTACAGGACAGGTGGGAAGCTTTCTTT.

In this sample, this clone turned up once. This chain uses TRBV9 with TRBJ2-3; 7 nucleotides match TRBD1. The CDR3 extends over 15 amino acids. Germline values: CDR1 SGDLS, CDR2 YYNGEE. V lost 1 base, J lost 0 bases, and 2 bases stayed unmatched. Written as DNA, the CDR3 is TGTGCCAGCAGCGTAAGGGGACAGAGCACAGATACGCAGTATTTT. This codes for CASSVRGQSTDTQYF.

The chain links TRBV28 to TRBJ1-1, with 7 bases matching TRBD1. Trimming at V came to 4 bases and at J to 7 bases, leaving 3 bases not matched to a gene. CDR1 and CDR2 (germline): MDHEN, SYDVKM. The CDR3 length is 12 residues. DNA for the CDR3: TGTGCCAGCAGTTCCAACAGGGGTGAAGCTTTCTTT. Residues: CASSSNRGEAFF.

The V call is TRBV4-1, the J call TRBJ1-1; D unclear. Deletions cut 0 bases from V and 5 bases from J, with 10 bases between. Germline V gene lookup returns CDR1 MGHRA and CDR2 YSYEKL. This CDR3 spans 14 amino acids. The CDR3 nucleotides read TGCGCCAGCAGCCAAGAACTAGGGAGTACTGAAGCTTTCTTT. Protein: CASSQELGSTEAFF.

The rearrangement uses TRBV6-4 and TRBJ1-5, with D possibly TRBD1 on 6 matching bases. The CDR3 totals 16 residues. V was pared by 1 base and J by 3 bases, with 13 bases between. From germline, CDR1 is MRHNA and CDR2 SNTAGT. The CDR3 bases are TGTGCCAGCAGTGACTGGGGGCACGAGGACAATCAGCCCCAGCATTTT. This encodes CASSDWGHEDNQPQHF.

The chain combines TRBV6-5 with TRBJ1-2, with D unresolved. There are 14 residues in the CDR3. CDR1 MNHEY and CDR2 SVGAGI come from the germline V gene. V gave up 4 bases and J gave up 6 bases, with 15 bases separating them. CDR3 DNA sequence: TGTGCCAGCAGTTCCCCGTTAGCCCTGGATGGCTACACCTTC. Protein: CASSSPLALDGYTF.

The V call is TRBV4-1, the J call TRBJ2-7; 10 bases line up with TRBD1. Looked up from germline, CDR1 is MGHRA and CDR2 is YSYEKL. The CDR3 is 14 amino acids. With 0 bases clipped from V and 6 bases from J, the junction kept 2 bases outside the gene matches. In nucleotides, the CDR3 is TGCGCCAGCAGCCAAGAGGGACAGGGGTTCGAGCAGTACTTC. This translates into CASSQEGQGFEQYF.

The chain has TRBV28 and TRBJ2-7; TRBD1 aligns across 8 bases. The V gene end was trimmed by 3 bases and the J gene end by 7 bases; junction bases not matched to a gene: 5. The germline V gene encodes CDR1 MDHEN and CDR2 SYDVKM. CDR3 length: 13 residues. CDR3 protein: CASSLYRGNEQYF. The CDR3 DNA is TGTGCCAGCAGTTTGTACAGGGGGAATGAGCAGTACTTC.

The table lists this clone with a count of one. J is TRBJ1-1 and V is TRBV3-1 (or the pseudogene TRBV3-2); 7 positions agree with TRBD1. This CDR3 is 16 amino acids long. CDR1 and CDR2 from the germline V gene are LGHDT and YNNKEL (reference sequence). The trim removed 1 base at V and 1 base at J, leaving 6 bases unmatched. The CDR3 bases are TGTGCCAGCAGCCAAGGGAAGGGACAGCCGAACACTGAAGCTTTCTTT. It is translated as CASSQGKGQPNTEAFF.

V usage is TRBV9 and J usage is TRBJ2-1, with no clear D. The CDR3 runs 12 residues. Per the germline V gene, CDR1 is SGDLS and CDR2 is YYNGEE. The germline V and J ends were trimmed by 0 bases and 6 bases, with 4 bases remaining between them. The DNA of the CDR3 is TGTGCCAGCAGCGTAGCTTCCAATGAGCAGTTCTTC. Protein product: CASSVASNEQFF.